One and the same sample provided the 26 T cell receptor beta chains below, sequenced in a study of OX40 agonist ivuxolimab in advanced cancers. Assay: immunoSEQ multiplex PCR; the TCRdb copy retains only in-frame clones and omits some. Here the sample spans fewer than 70,000 clones, 75% to 90% being singletons. The source was CD4+ or CD8+ T cells sorted from blood, collected in a trial of the OX40 agonist ivuxolimab. The receptor set was obtained from an adult with an advanced solid tumor such as melanoma, head and neck, liver or kidney cancer.

The chain combines TRBV29-1 with TRBJ1-2, with 8 bases aligning to TRBD1. This CDR3 has 13 residues. J was trimmed by 8 bases and V by 4 bases; bases with no gene match: 9. CDR1 SQVTM and CDR2 ANQGSEA come from the germline V gene. The CDR3 DNA sequence: TGCAGCGTTGGTCGGGGGGGACAGGACGGCTACACCTTC. As protein: CSVGRGGQDGYTF.

The genes are TRBV7-2 and TRBJ2-7, with 8 bases identical to TRBD2. Trimming at V came to 5 bases and at J to 3 bases, leaving 6 bases not matched to a gene. CDR1 SGHTA and CDR2 FQGNSA come from the germline V gene. The CDR3 spans 14 residues. The CDR3 sequence is CASSTQTSDYEQYF. CDR3 in DNA: TGTGCCAGCAGCACCCAGACTAGCGACTACGAGCAGTACTTC.

The J gene is TRBJ2-7, the V gene TRBV29-1; 9 positions match TRBD1. V lost 5 bases, J lost 3 bases, and 5 bases stayed unmatched. Germline-derived CDR1 and CDR2 are SQVTM and ANQGSEA. This CDR3 has 13 amino acids. CDR3 sequence reads: CSVTTDRGYEQYF. DNA of the CDR3: TGCAGCGTTACAACGGACAGGGGCTACGAGCAGTACTTC.

The chain recombines TRBV19 with TRBJ2-2; TRBD1 is a possible D gene (6 bases). The ends were cut back, 10 bases at V and 3 bases at J, with 15 bases in the middle. Germline CDR1 reads LNHDA; CDR2 reads SQIVND (reference sequence). CDR3 length: 14 amino acids. The DNA of the CDR3 is TGTGCCACTAAGGGGGTTACGGACACCGGGGAGCTGTTTTTT. It encodes CATKGVTDTGELFF.

The chain has TRBV7-9 and TRBJ2-2, with a tentative D call TRBD1 (6 bases). Germline V gives CDR1 SEHNR, CDR2 FQNEAQ (reference sequence). The ends were cut back, 2 bases at V and 6 bases at J, with 19 bases in the middle. The CDR3 covers 17 residues. CDR3 in DNA: TGTGCCAGCAGCTTAAGGCCGGACAGTTTTATTCCCGGGGAGCTGTTTTTT. Protein: CASSLRPDSFIPGELFF.

The CDR3 protein is CASSLGGGQTNEKLFF. DNA for the CDR3: TGCGCCAGCAGCTTGGGTGGAGGGCAGACTAATGAAAAACTGTTTTTT. The rearrangement joins TRBV5-1 to TRBJ1-4; D is uncertain. In germline, CDR1 is SGHRS, CDR2 YFSETQ. V lost 0 bases to trimming and J lost 2 bases, with 11 bases between them. This CDR3 has 16 amino acids. The entire variable domain, with the rest obtained from reference TRBV5-1 and TRBJ1-4, is as follows: KAGVTQTPRYLIKTRGQQVTLSCSPISGHRSVSWYQQTPGQGLQFLFEYFSETQRNKGNFPGRFSGRQFSNSRSEMNVSTLELGDSALYLCASSLGGGQTNEKLFFGSGTQLSVL.

V is TRBV5-6 and J is TRBJ1-6, with TRBD1 identical over 9 bases. Trimming at V came to 4 bases and at J to 6 bases, leaving 5 bases not matched to a gene. CDR3 length: 15 amino acids. Germline loops: CDR1 SGHDT, CDR2 YYEEEE. The CDR3 coding sequence is TGTGCCAGCAGCCTACAGGGGGCAGGTAATTCACCCCTCCACTTT. It is translated as CASSLQGAGNSPLHF.

This sequence joins TRBV27 and TRBJ2-2, with D maybe TRBD1 (6 bases). The CDR3 contains 16 residues. CDR1 is MNHEY, CDR2 SMNVEV, per germline (reference sequence). Trimming left V 5 bases short and J 2 bases short, with 15 bases between. The CDR3 coding sequence is TGTGCCAGCAGTCCCAGGGGTATTGTAAACACCGGGGAGCTGTTTTTT. This encodes CASSPRGIVNTGELFF.

J is TRBJ2-7 and V is TRBV6-5, with 9 bases matching TRBD1. The CDR3 has 14 residues. Germline V gene sequence: CDR1 MNHEY, CDR2 SVGAGI. Trimming took 6 bases from V and 5 from J; bases not matched to a gene: 8. The CDR3 DNA reads TGTGCCAGCAGACCGGGACAGGGTTCCCACGAGCAGTACTTC. Translating gives CASRPGQGSHEQYF.

The chain employs TRBV6-5 and TRBJ2-3, with TRBD2 identical over 7 bases. The CDR3 totals 15 residues. J lost 5 bases, V lost 3 bases, and 8 bases had no gene match. Looked up from germline, CDR1 is MNHEY and CDR2 is SVGAGI. CDR3 bases: TGTGCCAGCAGTTATTCGGGACTACCGAGAGATACGCAGTATTTT. Its protein is CASSYSGLPRDTQYF.

The chain couples TRBV27 to TRBJ1-6; weak D call: TRBD1 (6 bases). Germline V gene lookup returns CDR1 MNHEY and CDR2 SMNVEV (reference sequence). V was clipped by 5 bases and J by 13 bases, with 12 bases between them. CDR3 length equals 12 residues. The CDR3 reads CASSIRGWPLHF. The DNA for the CDR3 is TGTGCCAGCAGTATCAGGGGATGGCCCCTCCACTTT.

The rearrangement joins TRBV6-5 to TRBJ1-2; D is ambiguous. Germline V lookup: CDR1 MNHEY, CDR2 SVGAGI. The CDR3 extends over 14 amino acids. With 2 bases removed from V and 6 bases from J, the gap between germline ends came to 13 bases. The CDR3 reads CASSYDGGGNGYTF. The CDR3, as DNA: TGTGCCAGCAGTTACGATGGCGGCGGCAATGGCTACACCTTC.

The chain is built from TRBV19 and TRBJ1-2; D is perhaps TRBD1 (5 bases). This CDR3 is 13 amino acids long. Germline CDR1 is LNHDA and CDR2 is SQIVND (reference sequence). V was clipped by 4 bases and J by 8 bases, with 14 bases between them. The CDR3 nucleotides read TGTGCCAGTAGTACCCAGGGAATGTCGGGCTACACCTTC. It yields the protein CASSTQGMSGYTF. The whole variable domain, filled in from reference TRBV19 and TRBJ1-2, reads DGGITQSPKYLFRKEGQNVTLSCEQNLNHDAMYWYRQDPGQGLRLIYYSQIVNDFQKGDIAEGYSVSREKKESFPLTVTSAQKNPTAFYLCASSTQGMSGYTFGSGTRLTVV.

This clone was detected once. CDR3 sequence reads: CASSYGTTQHF. For the CDR3, the DNA is TGTGCCAGCAGTTACGGGACAACTCAGCATTTT. The chain couples TRBV6-5 to TRBJ1-5, with a weak D call TRBD1 (6 bases). Germline CDR1 is MNHEY and CDR2 is SVGAGI. The V end was cut by 2 bases, the J end by 13 bases, with 9 bases between. The CDR3 extends over 11 amino acids.

The chain combines TRBV7-6 with TRBJ1-3, with D unresolved. The CDR3 length is 12 residues. CDR1 and CDR2 from the germline V gene are SGHVS and FNYEAQ. V lost 7 bases to trimming and J lost 10 bases, with 14 bases between them. This CDR3 reads CASTPSPQTIYF. CDR3 sequence (DNA): TGTGCCAGCACCCCGAGCCCCCAGACCATATATTTT. The full variable domain, its missing parts supplied by reference TRBV7-6 and TRBJ1-3, is GAGVSQSPRYKVTKRGQDVALRCDPISGHVSLYWYRQALGQGPEFLTYFNYEAQQDKSGLPNDRFSAERPEGSISTLTIQRTEQRDSAMYRCASTPSPQTIYFGEGSWLTVV.

V is TRBV4-2 and J is TRBJ2-1; D could derive from TRBD1 or TRBD2 (5 bases each). Germline CDR1 and CDR2: LGHNA and YNFKEQ. The CDR3 totals 14 residues. Trimming cost V 4 bases and J 6 bases, with 13 bases left between them. The CDR3, as DNA: TGTGCCAGCAGCCGATCCGGGGCTGGCAATGAGCAGTTCTTC. Translated, it gives CASSRSGAGNEQFF.

The rearrangement links TRBV10-2 to TRBJ1-2, with TRBD1 matching 9 bases. Germline loops: CDR1 WSHSY, CDR2 SAAADI. The CDR3 spans 14 residues. The junction had 9 bases not matched to a gene; V was cut back by 4 bases and J by 9 bases. CDR3 nucleotide sequence: TGCGCCAGCAGTGGCCCCGGGACAGGGTTTAGCTACACCTTC. Translating gives CASSGPGTGFSYTF.

The gene calls are TRBV5-1 and TRBJ2-2; D remains unclear. The CDR3 is 13 amino acids. Trimming shortened V by 4 bases and J by 5 bases, and 9 bases separated the two germline ends. Germline CDR1 and CDR2: SGHRS and YFSETQ. CDR3: CASSQTVTGELFF. Here the CDR3 DNA reads TGCGCCAGCAGCCAAACAGTAACCGGGGAGCTGTTTTTT.

This chain links TRBV4-2 with TRBJ2-5; D call uncertain. The V end lost 0 bases, the J end lost 6 bases, and 11 bases lay between the germline ends. The CDR3 has 14 residues. Looked up from germline, CDR1 is LGHNA and CDR2 is YNFKEQ. As DNA, the CDR3 is TGTGCCAGCAGCCAAGAGTCCCTGGGAAAGACCCAGTACTTC. The encoded protein is CASSQESLGKTQYF.

The rearrangement uses TRBV20-1 and TRBJ2-7; 9 positions match TRBD1. This CDR3 contains 11 residues. Per the germline V gene, CDR1 is DFQATT and CDR2 is SNEGSKA (reference sequence). The J segment lost 6 bases and the V segment lost 4 bases, leaving 1 base of the junction unmatched. The CDR3 reads CSAKDRGEQYF. CDR3 nucleotide sequence: TGCAGTGCTAAGGACAGGGGCGAGCAGTACTTC.

The chain combines TRBV6-1 with TRBJ2-2; D unresolved. This CDR3 comprises 16 residues. Germline loops: CDR1 MNHNS, CDR2 SASEGT. V dropped 4 bases and J dropped 2 bases, with 14 bases sitting between them. This CDR3 is CASSVFQVYNTGELFF. Written as DNA, the CDR3 is TGTGCCAGCAGTGTCTTCCAGGTTTATAACACCGGGGAGCTGTTTTTT.

This chain joins TRBV30 and TRBJ2-5; D might be TRBD1 (6 bases). The tail of the sequence fits TRBJ2-7 better, so the J call may be wrong. Per the germline V gene, CDR1 is GTSNPN and CDR2 is SVGIG (reference sequence). The CDR3 sequence is 15 residues long. CDR3 nucleotides: TGTGCCTGGCTTATAGGGGACAACGTAGACTACGAGCAGTACTTC. Amino acid sequence: CAWLIGDNVDYEQYF.

V and J are TRBV5-4 and TRBJ2-5; D call uncertain. Trimming removed 0 bases from V and 5 bases from J, with 8 bases in between. Per the germline V gene, CDR1 is SGHNT and CDR2 is YYREEE (reference sequence). This CDR3 contains 13 residues. The CDR3 nucleotides read TGTGCCAGCAGCTTGGTCCTGGGTGAGACCCAGTACTTC. It translates to CASSLVLGETQYF.

V is TRBV7-9 and J is TRBJ2-7; D not resolved. V gave up 5 bases and J gave up 3 bases, with 8 bases separating them. The CDR3 is made up of 12 amino acids. The germline CDR1 and CDR2 sequences are SEHNR and FQNEAQ (reference sequence). The CDR3: CASSTSYYEQYF. The CDR3 nucleotides are TGTGCCAGCAGCACAAGCTACTACGAGCAGTACTTC.

V usage is TRBV28 and J usage is TRBJ1-5; 7 bases are shared with TRBD1. Germline assignment: CDR1 MDHEN and CDR2 SYDVKM. Trimming at V came to 7 bases and at J to 2 bases, leaving 8 bases not matched to a gene. CDR3 length: 15 residues. The CDR3 here is CASKGGSWGNQPQHF. The CDR3 region has the DNA TGTGCCAGCAAAGGGGGCTCGTGGGGCAATCAGCCCCAGCATTTT.

This chain links TRBV7-6 with TRBJ2-1; D is uncertain. V lost 0 bases and J 4 bases, leaving 10 bases between the germline ends. The CDR3 length is 15 residues. In germline, CDR1 is SGHVS, CDR2 FNYEAQ. Here the CDR3 DNA reads TGTGCCAGCAGCTTAGCGTTAGGTGCTTACAATGAGCAGTTCTTC. Encoded protein: CASSLALGAYNEQFF. Full variable domain (rest looked up from reference TRBV7-6 and TRBJ2-1): GAGVSQSPRYKVTKRGQDVALRCDPISGHVSLYWYRQALGQGPEFLTYFNYEAQQDKSGLPNDRFSAERPEGSISTLTIQRTEQRDSAMYRCASSLALGAYNEQFFGPGTRLTVL.